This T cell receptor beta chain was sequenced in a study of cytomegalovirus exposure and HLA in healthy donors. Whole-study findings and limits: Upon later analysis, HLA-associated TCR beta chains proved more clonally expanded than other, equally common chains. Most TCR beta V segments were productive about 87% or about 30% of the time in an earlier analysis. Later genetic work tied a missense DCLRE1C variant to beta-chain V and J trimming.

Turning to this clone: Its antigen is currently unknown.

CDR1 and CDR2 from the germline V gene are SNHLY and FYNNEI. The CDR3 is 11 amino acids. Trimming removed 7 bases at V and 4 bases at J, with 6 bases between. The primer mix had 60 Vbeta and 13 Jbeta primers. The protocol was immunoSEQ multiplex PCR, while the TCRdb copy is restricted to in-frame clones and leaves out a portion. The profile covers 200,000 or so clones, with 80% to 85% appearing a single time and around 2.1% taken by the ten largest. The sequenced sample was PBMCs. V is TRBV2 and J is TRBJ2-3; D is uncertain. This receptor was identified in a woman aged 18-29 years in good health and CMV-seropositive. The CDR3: CASKRADTQYF. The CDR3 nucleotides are TGTGCCAGCAAGCGTGCAGATACGCAGTATTTT.